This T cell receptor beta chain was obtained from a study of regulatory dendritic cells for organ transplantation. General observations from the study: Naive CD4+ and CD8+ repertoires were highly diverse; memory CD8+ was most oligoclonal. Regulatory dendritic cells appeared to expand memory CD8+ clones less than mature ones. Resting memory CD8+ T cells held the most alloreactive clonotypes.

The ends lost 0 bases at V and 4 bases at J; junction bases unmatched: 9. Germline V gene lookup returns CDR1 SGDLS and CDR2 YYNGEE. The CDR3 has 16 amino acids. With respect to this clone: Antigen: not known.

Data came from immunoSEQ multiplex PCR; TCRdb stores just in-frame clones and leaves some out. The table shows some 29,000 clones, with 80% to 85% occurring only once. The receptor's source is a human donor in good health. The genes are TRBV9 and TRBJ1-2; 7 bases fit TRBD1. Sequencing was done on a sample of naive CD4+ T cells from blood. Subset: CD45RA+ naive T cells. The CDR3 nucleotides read TGTGCCAGCAGCGTAGGTTGGCAGGGGGTAGGCTATGGCTACACCTTC. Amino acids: CASSVGWQGVGYGYTF.